The rows below give T cell receptor beta chains drawn from one sample of a study of blood T cell repertoires in COVID-19. Assay used: immunoSEQ multiplex PCR; TCRdb lists only in-frame clones, some missing. The repertoire includes about 50,000 clones, around four fifths of them detected once, and 5.5% to 6.5% sits in the top ten. The sequenced sample consisted of peripheral blood. The receptors were gathered from a woman older than 75 with acute or convalescent COVID-19. Each CDR3 is given with its conserved first and last residue. The order of the fields is CDR3 protein, CDR3 DNA, V gene, J gene, D gene, clone size. The D gene is left open where the match is weak. Part of the rows lack a size; the others show once, few, many or a class for expanded clones.

CDR3aa: CASSHRYEQYF
CDR3nt: TGCGCCAGCAGTCATCGCTACGAGCAGTACTTC
v_gene: TRBV23-1
j_gene: TRBJ2-7
d_gene: -
abundance: -

CDR3aa: CASSQVRSSGGQETQYF
CDR3nt: TGTGCCAGCAGCCAAGTGCGAAGTAGCGGGGGGCAAGAGACCCAGTACTTC
v_gene: TRBV3-1/TRBV3-2
j_gene: TRBJ2-5
d_gene: TRBD2
abundance: -

CDR3aa: CASSTWGGHGYEQYF
CDR3nt: TGTGCCAGTAGTACCTGGGGGGGGCACGGCTACGAGCAGTACTTC
v_gene: TRBV19
j_gene: TRBJ2-7
d_gene: -
abundance: -

CDR3aa: CASSLIRDRLCYRFYGYTF
CDR3nt: TGTGCCAGCAGCTTAATTCGGGACAGGTTGTGCTATAGGTTTTATGGCTACACCTTC
v_gene: TRBV11-3
j_gene: TRBJ1-2
d_gene: TRBD1
abundance: few

CDR3aa: CASSSEGGKVNTEAFF
CDR3nt: TGTGCCAGCAGCTCCGAGGGGGGGAAGGTGAACACTGAAGCTTTCTTT
v_gene: TRBV7-9
j_gene: TRBJ1-1
d_gene: -
abundance: -

CDR3aa: CASSQQGQRSSYNEQFF
CDR3nt: TGTGCCAGCAGCCAACAGGGACAGCGAAGCTCCTACAATGAGCAGTTCTTC
v_gene: TRBV4-2
j_gene: TRBJ2-1
d_gene: TRBD1
abundance: -

CDR3aa: CASTPVGTGAYEQYF
CDR3nt: TGTGCCAGCACCCCTGTGGGGACAGGGGCCTACGAGCAGTACTTC
v_gene: TRBV7-9
j_gene: TRBJ2-7
d_gene: TRBD1
abundance: -

CDR3aa: CAWRNSGGINEQFF
CDR3nt: TGTGCCTGGAGAAATAGCGGGGGGATCAATGAGCAGTTCTTC
v_gene: TRBV30
j_gene: TRBJ2-1
d_gene: TRBD2
abundance: once

CDR3aa: CASSLPQGASTDTQYF
CDR3nt: TGCGCCAGCAGCTTGCCCCAGGGGGCTAGCACAGATACGCAGTATTTT
v_gene: TRBV5-1
j_gene: TRBJ2-3
d_gene: TRBD1
abundance: -

CDR3aa: CASSDTGTGSYGYTF
CDR3nt: TGCGCCAGCAGTGACACCGGGACAGGGTCCTATGGCTACACCTTC
v_gene: TRBV10-1
j_gene: TRBJ1-2
d_gene: TRBD1
abundance: few

CDR3aa: CASSLGEYTEAFF
CDR3nt: TGTGCCAGCAGCTTAGGAGAATACACTGAAGCTTTCTTT
v_gene: TRBV7-3
j_gene: TRBJ1-1
d_gene: -
abundance: once

CDR3aa: CASSLIRQETQYF
CDR3nt: TGTGCCAGCAGCTTAATCAGGCAAGAGACCCAGTACTTC
v_gene: TRBV7-3
j_gene: TRBJ2-5
d_gene: -
abundance: -

CDR3aa: CATKGTGRGEQYF
CDR3nt: TGTGCCACCAAGGGGACAGGGAGAGGCGAGCAGTACTTC
v_gene: TRBV7-9
j_gene: TRBJ2-7
d_gene: TRBD1
abundance: -

CDR3aa: CASSLSGGALNEQFF
CDR3nt: TGTGCCAGCAGCTTGAGCGGGGGGGCTCTCAATGAGCAGTTCTTC
v_gene: TRBV5-4
j_gene: TRBJ2-1
d_gene: TRBD2
abundance: -

CDR3aa: CASSQDLGGEAFF
CDR3nt: TGTGCCAGCAGCCAAGATCTAGGGGGTGAAGCTTTCTTT
v_gene: TRBV3-1/TRBV3-2
j_gene: TRBJ1-1
d_gene: -
abundance: -

CDR3aa: CASSEKKGFGNQPQHF
CDR3nt: TGTGCCAGCAGTGAAAAAAAGGGGTTTGGCAATCAGCCCCAGCATTTT
v_gene: TRBV6-1
j_gene: TRBJ1-5
d_gene: -
abundance: -

CDR3aa: CASSAPSAGAYNEQFF
CDR3nt: TGTGCCAGCAGCGCCCCCTCGGCGGGGGCTTACAATGAGCAGTTCTTC
v_gene: TRBV9
j_gene: TRBJ2-1
d_gene: -
abundance: -

CDR3aa: CAWSDRGSVSPLHF
CDR3nt: TGTGCCTGGAGTGATCGGGGATCAGTATCACCCCTCCACTTT
v_gene: TRBV30
j_gene: TRBJ1-6
d_gene: -
abundance: -

CDR3aa: CASSLAGGSTDTQYF
CDR3nt: TGCGCCAGCAGCTTAGCGGGGGGGAGCACAGATACGCAGTATTTT
v_gene: TRBV5-1
j_gene: TRBJ2-3
d_gene: TRBD2
abundance: -

CDR3aa: CASSQFSGGSYNEQFF
CDR3nt: TGTGCCAGCAGCCAATTCAGCGGGGGGTCCTACAATGAGCAGTTCTTC
v_gene: TRBV4-2
j_gene: TRBJ2-1
d_gene: TRBD2
abundance: -

CDR3aa: CASSFRSYEQYF
CDR3nt: TGTGCCAGCAGCTTCAGATCCTACGAGCAGTACTTC
v_gene: TRBV11-2
j_gene: TRBJ2-7
d_gene: -
abundance: -

CDR3aa: CASSLSGARTDTQYF
CDR3nt: TGTGCCAGCAGCCTTAGCGGGGCACGCACAGATACGCAGTATTTT
v_gene: TRBV3-1/TRBV3-2
j_gene: TRBJ2-3
d_gene: TRBD2
abundance: -

CDR3aa: CASSLSGTGANVLTF
CDR3nt: TGCGCCAGCAGCTTGTCGGGGACTGGGGCCAACGTCCTGACTTTC
v_gene: TRBV5-1
j_gene: TRBJ2-6
d_gene: -
abundance: -

CDR3aa: CASSSQGTAIYEQYF
CDR3nt: TGTGCCAGCAGCTCCCAGGGAACCGCTATCTACGAGCAGTACTTC
v_gene: TRBV7-2
j_gene: TRBJ2-7
d_gene: -
abundance: -

CDR3aa: CATSDPGEMNTEAFF
CDR3nt: TGTGCCACCAGTGACCCAGGGGAGATGAACACTGAAGCTTTCTTT
v_gene: TRBV24-1
j_gene: TRBJ1-1
d_gene: -
abundance: -

CDR3aa: CASTNPGLAESGPFF
CDR3nt: TGTGCCAGCACCAACCCGGGACTAGCGGAATCGGGCCCGTTCTTC
v_gene: TRBV6-5
j_gene: TRBJ2-1
d_gene: TRBD2
abundance: once

CDR3aa: CASSLGQGAGEKLFF
CDR3nt: TGTGCCAGCAGCTTAGGGCAGGGGGCCGGTGAAAAACTGTTTTTT
v_gene: TRBV7-9
j_gene: TRBJ1-4
d_gene: TRBD1
abundance: -

CDR3aa: CASSLVVQGAYGYTF
CDR3nt: TGTGCCAGCAGCTTAGTGGTTCAGGGGGCTTATGGCTACACCTTC
v_gene: TRBV7-2
j_gene: TRBJ1-2
d_gene: TRBD1
abundance: -

CDR3aa: CASRRDSYNEQFF
CDR3nt: TGTGCCAGCAGAAGGGACAGTTACAATGAGCAGTTCTTC
v_gene: TRBV5-4
j_gene: TRBJ2-1
d_gene: TRBD1
abundance: -

CDR3aa: CASSLGGGGEVGYTF
CDR3nt: TGTGCCAGCAGCTTGGGAGGAGGGGGCGAGGTTGGCTACACCTTC
v_gene: TRBV5-5
j_gene: TRBJ1-2
d_gene: TRBD1
abundance: -

CDR3aa: CASRKDRGSTGELFF
CDR3nt: TGTGCCAGCAGAAAGGACAGGGGGTCCACCGGGGAGCTGTTTTTT
v_gene: TRBV6-5
j_gene: TRBJ2-2
d_gene: TRBD1
abundance: -

CDR3aa: CASRLARHVGQLVSGTEAFF
CDR3nt: TGTGCAAGTCGCTTAGCCCGACATGTGGGACAGCTAGTTTCAGGCACTGAAGCTTTCTTT
v_gene: TRBV12-2
j_gene: TRBJ1-1
d_gene: -
abundance: -

CDR3aa: CASSRARAGNQPQHF
CDR3nt: TGTGCCAGCAGTAGGGCCAGGGCTGGCAATCAGCCCCAGCATTTT
v_gene: TRBV27
j_gene: TRBJ1-5
d_gene: -
abundance: -